The 10 T cell receptor beta chains reported below all come from one sample, sequenced in a study of regulatory T cells in long-lasting Graves disease. Arm-PCR of CDR3 regions and iRepertoire HTBI primers were the basis on which TCR beta libraries were built. MiXCR was run by TCRdb on the multiplex PCR reads, yielding one entry per CDR3 protein. The sample shows roughly 350,000 distinct CDR3 sequences, about 17% of them seen only once. Stated time point: newly diagnosed GD, antithyroid drugs for less than 3 months. Scientists built the TCR library using RNA that was extracted from PBMCs. These data also featured in a second study, about T cells in Graves' hyperthyroidism and ophthalmopathy.

The sequences come from peripheral blood mononuclear cells (PBMCs), collected at new diagnosis, from a patient treated with antithyroid drugs. The receptors originated from a woman younger than 30 with Graves disease.

Ten or more counts support this clonotype. This sequence joins TRBV5-1 and TRBJ2-5; 7 bases agree with TRBD1. Trimming removed 7 bases from V and 3 bases from J; junction bases left unmatched: 6. The CDR3 is 13 residues long. Germline-derived CDR1 and CDR2 are SGHRS and YFSETQ. CDR3 sequence (DNA): TGCGCCAGCGCCGGGACAGCAAAAGAGACCCAGTACTTC. Translated: CASAGTAKETQYF.

This clonotype occurred many times. The chain carries TRBV5-5 and TRBJ1-1; D is undetermined. The germline CDR1 and CDR2 sequences are SGHKS and YYEKEE (reference sequence). V was shortened by 1 base and J by 1 base, with 14 bases between the two germline ends. CDR3 size: 16 residues. This CDR3 reads CASSLNFRRGNTEAFF. CDR3 nucleotide sequence: TGTGCCAGCAGCTTGAATTTTCGACGGGGGAACACTGAAGCTTTCTTT.

The chain carries TRBV7-3 and TRBJ1-4; possibly TRBD1 for D (5 bases). The CDR3 has 15 amino acids. The V end lost 4 bases, the J end lost 10 bases, and 19 bases lay between the germline ends. Looked up from germline, CDR1 is SGHTA and CDR2 is FQGTGA. The CDR3 DNA follows: TGTGCCAGCAGCTGGACGGGACGACCGACGGGAAAACTGTTTTTT. Protein sequence: CASSWTGRPTGKLFF.

Only a few counts were recorded for this clonotype. J is TRBJ1-2 and V is TRBV7-2, with no clear D. V lost 4 bases and J 4 bases, leaving 13 bases between the germline ends. There are 14 residues in the CDR3. Germline V gives CDR1 SGHTA, CDR2 FQGNSA. The CDR3 spells CASSSPKDLYGYTF. CDR3 nucleotides: TGTGCCAGCAGCTCCCCCAAGGACCTCTATGGCTACACCTTC.

V usage is TRBV7-9 and J usage is TRBJ2-1; D perhaps matches TRBD1 (5 bases). The germline V gene has CDR1 SEHNR and CDR2 FQNEAQ (reference sequence). The V gene lost 1 base and the J gene lost 5 bases, with 12 bases spanning the gap. The CDR3 is made up of 15 amino acids. The CDR3 region has the DNA TGTGCCAGCAGCTTAGATCGCCAGGGTGACAATGAGCAGTTCTTC. Amino acids: CASSLDRQGDNEQFF.

This clonotype was detected many times. J is TRBJ1-1 and V is TRBV12-3 or TRBV12-4; 8 positions match TRBD1. Trimming removed 8 bases from V and 7 bases from J; junction bases left unmatched: 18. The CDR3 runs 16 residues. CDR3 DNA: TGTGCCAGCCAACCGGGACAGGTTCTCTATCGCGATGAAGCTTTCTTT. This sequence encodes CASQPGQVLYRDEAFF.

This clonotype was observed at least ten times. The V and J genes are TRBV3-1 and TRBJ2-7; the match to TRBD1 covers 8 bases. The CDR3 runs to 15 residues. Germline-derived CDR1 and CDR2 are LGHDT and YNNKEL (reference sequence). Trimming took 1 base from V and 4 from J; bases not matched to a gene: 6. For the CDR3, the DNA is TGTGCCAGCAGCCAAGGCACAGGGGGTGTGTACGAGCAGTACTTC. Translated: CASSQGTGGVYEQYF.

This clonotype was seen only once. A read error is possible here, since a much larger clone lies one base away. This chain links TRBV10-3 with TRBJ2-7; D is unresolved. The CDR3 runs to 12 residues. Trimming took 5 bases from V and 2 from J, leaving 7 bases between them. Germline-derived CDR1 and CDR2 are ENHRY and SYGVKD. Here the CDR3 DNA reads TGTGCCATCAGTTACTCTACCTACGAGCAGTACTTC. This translates into CAISYSTYEQYF.

The chain uses TRBV2 and TRBJ1-1; no firm D call. The CDR3 length is 14 residues. Looked up from germline, CDR1 is SNHLY and CDR2 is FYNNEI. V lost 3 bases and J 0 bases, leaving 8 bases between the germline ends. The CDR3 region is CASSEGWVNTEAFF. The CDR3 nucleotides are TGTGCCAGCAGTGAGGGGTGGGTGAACACTGAAGCTTTCTTT.

The chain employs TRBV15 and TRBJ1-1; the D gene is possibly TRBD1 (5 bases). V gave up 0 bases and J gave up 8 bases, with 13 bases separating them. CDR3 length: 14 amino acids. CDR1 and CDR2 (germline): LNHNV, YYDKDF (reference sequence). CDR3 DNA: TGTGCCACCAGCAGAGATTGGGGGGGACGGGAAGCTTTCTTT. This sequence encodes CATSRDWGGREAFF. Combining the CDR3 with reference TRBV15 and TRBJ1-1 gives the whole variable domain DAMVIQNPRYQVTQFGKPVTLSCSQTLNHNVMYWYQQKSSQAPKLLFHYYDKDFNNEADTPDNFQSRRPNTSFCFLDIRSPGLGDTAMYLCATSRDWGGREAFFGQGTRLTVV.